The rows below give T cell receptor beta chains drawn from one sample of a study of T cell responses to AZD1222 COVID-19 vaccine. Using immunoSEQ multiplex PCR, the repertoire was profiled, and TCRdb retains in-frame clones only, with some absent. Of 95,000 to 150,000 clones in the sample, roughly 90% are singletons; the top ten hold approximately 4.2%. Sequencing was performed on peripheral blood, taken on day 0 of AZD1222 vaccination. The receptors originated from an adult in good health. Both conserved end residues are trimmed from each CDR3.

TRBJ1-5,TRBV28,ASSTPTGGNNNQPQH
TRBJ2-5,TRBV18,ASSTTGLAGAETQY
TRBJ2-3,TRBV24-1,ATSAVFSTDTQY
TRBJ1-1,TRBV7-8,ASSLRGQLNTEAF
TRBJ1-1,TRBV18,ASSPSPREAF
TRBJ2-7,TRBV6-2/TRBV6-3,ASSFRAGLKNEQY
TRBJ2-5,TRBV5-1,ASRSDQGRETQY
TRBJ2-1,TRBV3-1/TRBV3-2,ASSSSGFREQF
TRBJ2-2,TRBV9,ASSAKTFTGELF
TRBJ1-5,TRBV18,ASSPLGQGANVAQH
TRBJ1-4,TRBV6-2/TRBV6-3,ASSTREKLF
TRBJ1-1,TRBV5-1,ASSSGSGGAEAF
TRBJ1-2,TRBV4-3,ASSQDRGSYGYT